A single sample is the source of the 8 T cell receptor beta chains below, sequenced in a study of beta chain features in type 1 diabetes. Reverse transcription of all isolated RNA meant that expressed TCRB transcripts were sequenced. Produced via immunoSEQ multiplex PCR; TCRdb's table is partial and in-frame only. The sample lists 220,000 or so clones, about 71% occurring once. Sample: naive CD4+ T cells from blood. The receptors here all came from a man in his thirties or forties in good health.

The J gene is TRBJ1-1, the V gene TRBV29-1, with D hard to call. The germline CDR1 and CDR2 sequences are SQVTM and ANQGSEA. The germline V and J ends were trimmed by 7 bases and 3 bases, with 12 bases remaining between them. This CDR3 is 12 amino acids long. CDR3 sequence: CSGVGVYTEAFF. The CDR3 nucleotides read TGCAGCGGAGTTGGGGTCTACACTGAAGCTTTCTTT.

The gene calls are TRBV5-1 and TRBJ2-2; TRBD1 or TRBD2 may be the D gene (5 bases each). The CDR3 spans 15 residues. Germline CDR1 SGHRS, CDR2 YFSETQ. Trimming took 4 bases from V and 0 from J, leaving 10 bases between them. The DNA for the CDR3 is TGCGCCAGCAGCCAATCGGGGCCGAACACCGGGGAGCTGTTTTTT. It encodes CASSQSGPNTGELFF.

The chain recombines TRBV15 with TRBJ2-5; possible D gene TRBD1, 6 bases. V was cut by 0 bases and J by 3 bases, with 8 bases left in between. The germline CDR1 and CDR2 sequences are LNHNV and YYDKDF (reference sequence). The CDR3 spans 14 residues. The CDR3 region is CATSRDTGKETQYF. CDR3 nucleotide sequence: TGTGCCACCAGCAGAGACACAGGGAAAGAGACCCAGTACTTC.

This clone was seen only a few times. CDR3 nucleotides: TGTGCCAGCAGCCGCGTGGCCACCCAAGAGACCCAGTACTTC. Residues: CASSRVATQETQYF. This chain joins TRBV7-2 and TRBJ2-5; D gene unclear. Germline V CDR1 and CDR2: SGHTA, FQGNSA. Trimming shortened V by 5 bases and J by 1 base, and 11 bases separated the two germline ends. There are 14 residues in the CDR3.

The rearrangement uses TRBV7-9 and TRBJ2-4, with D uncertain. The V gene's germline CDR1 is SEHNR and CDR2 FQNEAQ (reference sequence). V dropped 4 bases and J dropped 2 bases, with 12 bases sitting between them. This CDR3 comprises 15 residues. This chain's CDR3 is CASSYLTVSKNIQYF. The CDR3, as DNA: TGTGCCAGCAGCTACCTTACAGTATCCAAAAACATTCAGTACTTC.

The gene calls are TRBV29-1 and TRBJ1-2, with a weak D call TRBD1 (5 bases). This CDR3 is 14 amino acids long. Germline lookup yields CDR1 SQVTM and CDR2 ANQGSEA. Trimming removed 2 bases from V and 4 bases from J, with 14 bases in between. CDR3 in DNA: TGCAGCGTTGAACGACCCCAGGGCAGCTATGGCTACACCTTC. It codes for CSVERPQGSYGYTF. Drawing the rest from reference TRBV29-1 and TRBJ1-2, the complete variable domain is SAVISQKPSRDICQRGTSLTIQCQVDSQVTMMFWYRQQPGQSLTLIATANQGSEATYESGFVIDKFPISRPNLTFSTLTVSNMSPEDSSIYLCSVERPQGSYGYTFGSGTRLTVV.

V gene TRBV4-1 combines with J gene TRBJ2-1; D ambiguous. CDR3 length: 14 amino acids. Per germline, CDR1 MGHRA and CDR2 YSYEKL. V was clipped by 0 bases and J by 4 bases, with 7 bases between them. CDR3: CASSQDPKYNEQFF. CDR3 sequence (DNA): TGCGCCAGCAGCCAAGATCCGAAATACAATGAGCAGTTCTTC.

CDR3 loop: CAWSPGGATDTQYF. The DNA of the CDR3 is TGTGCCTGGAGTCCGGGGGGCGCCACAGATACGCAGTATTTT. V usage is TRBV30 and J usage is TRBJ2-3; D possibly corresponds to TRBD2 (7 bases). Trimming shortened V by 2 bases and J by 2 bases, and 11 bases separated the two germline ends. CDR3 length equals 14 residues. CDR1 and CDR2 (germline): GTSNPN, SVGIG (reference sequence).